The clone carrying this T cell receptor beta chain has a count of ten or more. Its antigen remains unidentified. The CDR3 spans 16 residues. The germline V gene encodes CDR1 GTSNPN and CDR2 SVGIG (reference sequence). Trimming cost V 2 bases and J 0 bases; bases outside gene matches: 4. As previously described, bulk TCR libraries were made using listed TCR primers. MiXCR, applied by TCRdb to the PCR reads, yields one record per CDR3 protein. The table includes about 510,000 distinct CDR3 sequences, around 23% detected once. The data were obtained in a study of molecular identifiers for immune sequencing clone quantification. General study results and limits: Clones above 20 RNA copies contained over 98% of effector molecules but under 1% of naive ones. Spike-in Jurkat TCR RNA from a single cell reportedly registered among 950,000 or so naive cells.

The CD8+CD4-CCR7+CD45RA+ phenotype defined the sorted naive CD8 T cells. The clonotype comes from a human donor in good health. Some libraries in this study had Jurkat cell RNA spiked in. Sequenced sample: naive CD8+ T cells from blood, with Jurkat cell RNA spiked in. Subset of the sample: FACS-sorted CD8+CD4-CCR7+CD45RA+ naive T cells. The rearrangement links TRBV30 to TRBJ2-3, with 11 bases matching TRBD2. Here the CDR3 reads CAWSPGLAGSTDTQYF. The CDR3 nucleotides are TGTGCCTGGAGTCCCGGACTAGCGGGCAGCACAGATACGCAGTATTTT.